This TCR beta chain came from a study of T cell responses to AZD1222 COVID-19 vaccine. CDR3 length equals 12 residues. Assay used: immunoSEQ multiplex PCR; TCRdb lists only in-frame clones, some missing. The data contain about 120,000 clones, around 85% of them seen just once; the ten biggest clones take up approximately 5.9%. This sequence was found in an adult in good health. Sequenced here: peripheral blood, sampled on day 0 of AZD1222 vaccination. The rearrangement uses TRBV21-1 and TRBJ1-2. TRBV21-1 is a documented pseudogene. CDR3: CASSSGCFGYTF. CDR3 coding DNA: TGTGCCAGCAGCAGCGGATGCTTCGGCTACACCTTC.